This TCR beta chain was identified during a study of OX40 agonist ivuxolimab in advanced cancers. Study-wide background: An agonistic human IgG2 monoclonal antibody against OX40 (CD134) was given.

Clones were read by immunoSEQ multiplex PCR, and TCRdb kept only the in-frame ones, dropping some. This table has around 80,000 clones, around 93% appearing once. Germline CDR1 and CDR2: MNHNS and SASEGT. Trimming cost V 0 bases and J 5 bases, with 6 bases left between them. This CDR3 spans 13 amino acids. This sample comprised CD4+ or CD8+ T cells sorted from blood, obtained in a trial of the OX40 agonist ivuxolimab. The genes are TRBV6-1 and TRBJ2-3, with D perhaps matching TRBD1 or TRBD2 (5 bases each). The TCR comes from an adult with an advanced solid tumor such as melanoma, head and neck, liver or kidney cancer. CDR3 sequence (DNA): TGTGCCAGCAGTGAAGCGGGGGTAGATACGCAGTATTTT. Its protein is CASSEAGVDTQYF.